This record concerns one T cell receptor (beta chain) sequence. Its target antigen remains unknown. The junction does not match germline at one end; this may be a read error. The data were obtained in a study (dated by TCRdb to about 2015). Concerning the study at large: The study examined whether tumor-infiltrating Tregs in breast cancer are drawn from blood Tregs or arise in situ by conversion from other CD4+ T cell subsets. General conclusions and limits of the study: The larger-cohort validation was restricted to a single TCR beta V-J rearrangement rather than whole repertoires. Tumor memory CD4+ T cell TCR gene usage was found to cluster with blood and lymph node memory CD4+ cells and with lymph node naive CD4+ cells. The greatest overlap of tumor-infiltrating Treg TCR alpha and beta sequences was with tumor naive CD4+ T cells, followed next by blood naive CD4+ T cells.

Full-length TCR variable regions were amplified by 5' RACE PCR using constant-region reverse primers, and then by semi-nested PCR using Nested Universal Primer A. The ReliaPrep RNA Cell Miniprep System was used to extract total RNA, which was then reverse transcribed into 5'RACE-ready cDNA with the SMARTer RACE 5'/3' Kit. Multiplex adaptors were used to barcode the full-length TCR alpha and beta libraries, which were then sequenced on an Illumina MiSeq. The authors' analysis ran thus. For each of nine subset-tissue groups, sequencing data from the five patients were pooled, and the groups were compared by unsupervised clustering of TCR gene usage. The Morisita-Horn index was used to calculate repertoire similarity, with shared sequences weighted according to their contribution to each repertoire. TCRdb's own reprocessing of the public reads used fastp at Q25 and MiXCR and kept productive beta chains. Rows with a matching CDR3 protein are joined into one entry that keeps the most common DNA and genes. TCRdb assigned the V and J calls; the authors' analysis was not used. Across this sample there are over 45,000 distinct CDR3 sequences, with roughly 28% seen only once. In total, the top ten clones hold approximately 2.2% of the sample.

Cells that were CD4+CD25+CD127-/low were isolated as Tregs. Tregs, naive and memory CD4+ T cells from tumor, blood and ipsilateral draining lymph nodes of about 5 breast cancer patients underwent full-length TCR alpha and beta sequencing. Tumor tissue and lymph nodes obtained by ipsilateral axillary dissection were perfused with PBS, cut into small pieces and digested using collagenase I and hyaluronidase. Sorted cell populations were confirmed by FACS to exceed 90% purity. Measured from the cysteine to the phenylalanine, the CDR3 is 16 residues long. Here the CDR3 DNA is all that survives: 48 bases in frame from base 1. From a lookup of the germline V gene (reference sequence), CDR1 and CDR2 are SEHNR and FQNEAQ.

Sequenced material: tumor-infiltrating Tregs sorted from the breast tumor. This receptor was identified in a female donor with breast cancer. The chain was built from TRBV7-9 and TRBJ1-4; TRBD1 agrees with 8 junctional bases. Read as DNA, the sequence is TGTGCCAGCAGCTGGGGAGACAGGGGCGGTAGTGAAAGACTGTTTTTT. Translated, it reads CASSWGDRGGSERLFF.